The source of this T cell receptor (beta chain) is a study of blood T cell repertoires in COVID-19. Sequencing was performed with immunoSEQ multiplex PCR; in TCRdb, only in-frame clones are kept and a portion is missing. The sample includes about 27,000 clones, approximately 86% seen only once; the top ten take about 1.7%. CDR3 length: 15 amino acids. Trimming pared 1 base from V and 3 bases from J, leaving 9 bases between. The V gene's germline CDR1 is LNHNV and CDR2 YYDKDF (reference sequence). The sample comprised peripheral blood. The receptor was derived from an elderly man with active or convalescent COVID-19. The chain recombines TRBV15 with TRBJ1-4; D gene uncertain. This CDR3 is CATSRARPANEKLFF. DNA of the CDR3: TGTGCCACCAGCAGAGCGCGCCCGGCTAATGAAAAACTGTTTTTT.